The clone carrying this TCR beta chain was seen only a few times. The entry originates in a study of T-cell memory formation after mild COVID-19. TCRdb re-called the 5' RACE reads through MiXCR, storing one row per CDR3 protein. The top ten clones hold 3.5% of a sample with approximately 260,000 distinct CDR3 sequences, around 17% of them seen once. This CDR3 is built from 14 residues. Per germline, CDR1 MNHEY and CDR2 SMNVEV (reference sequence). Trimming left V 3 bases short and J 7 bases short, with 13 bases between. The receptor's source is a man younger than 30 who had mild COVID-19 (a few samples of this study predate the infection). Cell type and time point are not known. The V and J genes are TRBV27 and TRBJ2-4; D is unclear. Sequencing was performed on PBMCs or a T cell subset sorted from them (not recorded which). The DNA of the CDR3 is TGTGCCAGCAGTTTTCTACCCATCGGGAACATTCAGTACTTC. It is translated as CASSFLPIGNIQYF.